In its sample, the clone carrying this T cell receptor (beta chain) was seen once. This entry comes from a study of T cell responses to AZD1222 COVID-19 vaccine. Germline V gene data show CDR1 as SEHNR and CDR2 as FQNEAQ (reference sequence). This CDR3 comprises 12 residues. V was clipped by 4 bases and J by 6 bases, with 9 bases between them. The assay was immunoSEQ multiplex PCR, and TCRdb's table has in-frame clones only and misses some. The data hold 120,000 to 150,000 clones, with 93% observed a single time. The genes are TRBV7-9 and TRBJ1-1; no definite D call. Sequences were derived from peripheral blood, sampled on day 0 of AZD1222 vaccination. The receptor was derived from an adult in good health. CDR3 residues: CASSSEWAEAFF. DNA for the CDR3: TGTGCCAGCAGCTCGGAATGGGCTGAAGCTTTCTTT.